These T cell receptor beta chains were read from a single sample in a study of T-cell reconstitution after alpha-beta-depleted transplantation in children. TCRdb called the PCR reads again in MiXCR, with one record for every CDR3 protein. Of about 610,000 distinct CDR3 sequences in the sample, about 10% were seen once. Sequenced here: PBMCs from the stem cell graft donor, sampled from the stem cell graft. The source is a human donor who donated a stem cell graft to a child with acute myeloid leukemia. Each CDR3 is given with its conserved first and last residue. A D gene is named only where the DNA matches it firmly. Expanded clones get a size class; other rows say once, few or many, or leave the size out.

d_call,v_call,j_call,clone_size,cdr3_nt,cdr3_aa
TRBD1,TRBV3-1,TRBJ2-7,many,TGTGCCAGCAGCTCGACAGGGGACGAGCAGTACTTC,CASSSTGDEQYF
TRBD2,TRBV7-3,TRBJ2-3,NA,TGTGCCAGCAGCTCAAACGCGGGGGGTAGGACGCAGTATTTT,CASSSNAGGRTQYF
TRBD1,TRBV7-9,TRBJ2-7,NA,TGTGCCAGCAGCTTAGGGAGCCAGGGGGCGGAGTACTTC,CASSLGSQGAEYF
NA,TRBV29-1,TRBJ1-1,few,TGCAGCGTCCGCTGGTTGAACACTGAAGCTTTCTTT,CSVRWLNTEAFF
TRBD1,TRBV11-2,TRBJ1-4,once,TGTGCCAGCAGCATTACAGGGGCAGGATATGAAAAACTGTTTTTT,CASSITGAGYEKLFF
NA,TRBV29-1,TRBJ2-5,few,TGCAGCGTGGAGGGAAGGGTGAGCCAAGAGACCCAGTACTTC,CSVEGRVSQETQYF
TRBD1,TRBV12-3/TRBV12-4,TRBJ2-5,few,TGTGCCAGCAGCCCGACAGGGGGGACACAAGAGACCCAGTACTTC,CASSPTGGTQETQYF
TRBD2,TRBV15,TRBJ2-1,NA,TGTGCCACCAGCAGAGATCGGAGCGGGAGGGTCAATGAGCAGTTCTTC,CATSRDRSGRVNEQFF
NA,TRBV2,TRBJ1-3,many,TGTGCCAGCAGTGAAAACCTGGGGTCTGGAAACACCATATATTTT,CASSENLGSGNTIYF
NA,TRBV5-6,TRBJ2-7,NA,TGTGCCAGCAGCTTAGGCGGGGGCACGGGCGAGCAGTACTTC,CASSLGGGTGEQYF
NA,TRBV20-1,TRBJ2-7,NA,TGCAGTGCTAGAGATGGGGGGGCCCTCTACGAGCAGTACTTC,CSARDGGALYEQYF
NA,TRBV12-3/TRBV12-4,TRBJ2-2,many,TGTGCCAGCAGTTTCTCGCTCCCGAGTTCCAACACCGGGGAGCTGTTTTTT,CASSFSLPSSNTGELFF
NA,TRBV25-1,TRBJ1-1,few,TGTGCCAGCAGTGAATATTGGGACACCTTGAGCACTGAAGCTTTCTTT,CASSEYWDTLSTEAFF
NA,TRBV7-6,TRBJ2-1,few,TGTGCCAGCAGCCCCTACGGAGCGGGTGATGAGCAGTTCTTC,CASSPYGAGDEQFF
NA,TRBV2,TRBJ2-2,once,TGTGCCAGCGATCCGGGAGAGGGAACCGGGGAGCTGTTTTTT,CASDPGEGTGELFF
NA,TRBV14,TRBJ1-1,few,TGTGCCAGCAGCCCGCGGACGAGTACTGAAGCTTTCTTT,CASSPRTSTEAFF
TRBD1,TRBV6-1,TRBJ2-2,NA,TGTGCCAGCAGTGGGACAGGGGTGAACACCGGGGAGCTGTTTTTT,CASSGTGVNTGELFF
TRBD1,TRBV9,TRBJ1-2,many,TGTGCCAGCAGCGTAGTCCCGGGACAGGGGAGCGGCTACACCTTC,CASSVVPGQGSGYTF
TRBD2,TRBV12-3/TRBV12-4,TRBJ2-1,NA,TGTGCCAGCTGTTTGGAGGGACTAGCGGGAGGAGGGTACAATGAGCAGTTCTTC,CASCLEGLAGGGYNEQFF
TRBD1,TRBV5-1,TRBJ2-1,many,TGCGCCAGCAGCGAACTGGACAGGGGGCGTTTCAATGAGCAGTTCTTC,CASSELDRGRFNEQFF
TRBD2,TRBV12-3/TRBV12-4,TRBJ2-1,few,TGTGCCAGCAAACAAGGACTAGCGGGAGGGCCAGGTGAGCAGTTCTTC,CASKQGLAGGPGEQFF
TRBD2,TRBV25-1,TRBJ2-7,NA,TGTGCCAGCAGTGATGGGGGGACTAGCGGGATCTCCTACGAGCAGTACTTC,CASSDGGTSGISYEQYF
TRBD1,TRBV20-1,TRBJ2-7,few,TGCAGTGCTAGAGATCGTACAGGGGGGCGGTACGAGCAGTACTTC,CSARDRTGGRYEQYF
TRBD2,TRBV12-3/TRBV12-4,TRBJ2-7,many,TGTGCCAGCAGTTTAGGATCGGCTAGCGGGTACTTC,CASSLGSASGYF
TRBD2,TRBV29-1,TRBJ2-3,many,TGCAGCGTTGAAGATATTTTATCTCTAACTGGGACTAGCGGCACAGATACGCAGTATTTT,CSVEDILSLTGTSGTDTQYF
NA,TRBV27,TRBJ1-5,many,TGTGCCAGCAGTACCCGACAGCTTAATCAGCCCCAGCATTTT,CASSTRQLNQPQHF
NA,TRBV4-3,TRBJ2-1,few,TGCGCCAGCAGCCAGGAGCGGGCTACCCTGGGGAATGAGCAGTTCTTC,CASSQERATLGNEQFF
TRBD1,TRBV20-1,TRBJ1-5,few,TGCAGTGCTGGAGAGCCCCCGACAGGGCAGCCCCAGCATTTT,CSAGEPPTGQPQHF
TRBD1,TRBV18,TRBJ1-4,few,TGTGCCAGCTCAGGAGGGACAGGAACTAATGAAAAACTGTTTTTT,CASSGGTGTNEKLFF
NA,TRBV20-1,TRBJ2-7,NA,TGCAGTGCCAAAGGGGGTCCGCCTGCCGAGCAGTACTTC,CSAKGGPPAEQYF
NA,TRBV20-1,TRBJ2-5,many,TGCAGTGCTAGTGAAATTGCGTGGCAAGAGACCCAGTACTTC,CSASEIAWQETQYF
TRBD1,TRBV5-1,TRBJ1-2,NA,TGCGCCAGCAGCCCAGGCCGGGACAGTAGAAACTATGGCTACACCTTC,CASSPGRDSRNYGYTF
TRBD1,TRBV5-1,TRBJ2-2,NA,TGCGCCAGCAGTCGACAGGGGGGTTTCGACACCGGGGAGCTGTTTTTT,CASSRQGGFDTGELFF
NA,TRBV24-1,TRBJ2-2,NA,TGTGCCACCAGTGATTTGGGGGCGAACACCGGGGAGCTGTTTTTT,CATSDLGANTGELFF
TRBD1,TRBV12-3/TRBV12-4,TRBJ1-1,NA,TGTGCCAGCACCCCCGGGACAGGGACCACTGAAGCTTTCTTT,CASTPGTGTTEAFF
TRBD2,TRBV20-1,TRBJ2-1,few,TGCAGTGCATCTAGCGGGAGCATGGGTGAGCAGTTCTTC,CSASSGSMGEQFF
NA,TRBV2,TRBJ2-1,NA,TGTGCCAGCAGTGTGGACTCTCTAGTTTTCTTC,CASSVDSLVFF
NA,TRBV5-1,TRBJ1-1,many,TGCGCCAGCAGCATCCGGGACACTGAAGCTTTCTTT,CASSIRDTEAFF
NA,TRBV20-1,TRBJ2-7,NA,TGCAGTGCTAGAGCCTTTACCGGGGTCCTCCACGAGCAGTACTTC,CSARAFTGVLHEQYF
TRBD2,TRBV5-6,TRBJ2-1,NA,TGTGCCAGCAGGACTAGCGGGGAGAGCTCCTACAATGAGCAGTTCTTC,CASRTSGESSYNEQFF
TRBD1,TRBV28,TRBJ1-4,NA,TGTGCCAGCCACCAGGGGGCGGAGGAAAAACTGTTTTTT,CASHQGAEEKLFF
TRBD1,TRBV5-1,TRBJ1-2,NA,TGCGCCAGCAGCGTTGGGACAGGGGCCTATGGCTACACCTTC,CASSVGTGAYGYTF
TRBD1,TRBV6-2/TRBV6-3,TRBJ2-7,many,TGTGCCAGCAGCCTCGGGACAGCCAGCCTCTACGAGCAGTACTTC,CASSLGTASLYEQYF
TRBD1,TRBV9,TRBJ2-7,NA,TGTGCCAGCAGCGGACGGGGACAGCACTACGAGCAGTACTTC,CASSGRGQHYEQYF
NA,TRBV12-3/TRBV12-4,TRBJ1-4,few,TGTGCCAGCAGTTTAGCAACAGGGCATCTTGGAAAACTGTTTTTT,CASSLATGHLGKLFF
TRBD2,TRBV12-3/TRBV12-4,TRBJ2-7,many,TGTGCCAGCAGTTTAGGCGGGAGCAATGAGCAGTACTTC,CASSLGGSNEQYF
NA,TRBV7-3,TRBJ2-2,few,TGTGCCAGCAGCTCAGGGGTGACCGGGGAGCTGTTTTTT,CASSSGVTGELFF
NA,TRBV4-1,TRBJ1-1,NA,TGCGCCAGCAGCCAAGATGAGGGTACAGTCGTAGCTTTCTTT,CASSQDEGTVVAFF
NA,TRBV20-1,TRBJ2-2,NA,TGCAGTGCTAGGGGGGCGCCAGTTAACACCGGGGAGCTGTTTTTT,CSARGAPVNTGELFF
NA,TRBV2,TRBJ2-4,few,TGTGCCACCGGTTCGGGCCAAACTGACATTCAGTACTTC,CATGSGQTDIQYF
NA,TRBV29-1,TRBJ2-1,NA,TGCAGCGTTGGGACCCTGGGGTCCTACAATGAGCAGTTCTTC,CSVGTLGSYNEQFF
TRBD1,TRBV20-1,TRBJ2-7,many,TGCAGTGCTAGAGGACAGGGGGTAATCTACGAGCAGTACTTC,CSARGQGVIYEQYF